This T cell receptor (beta chain) was recorded in a study of vaccination effects on CD4 cells after COVID-19 (dated 2022 in TCRdb). General notes on the study: The ViraFEST assay stimulated PBMC with viral peptide pools and then used TCR sequencing to identify antigen-specific CD4+ T cell clonotypes by expansion. Post-vaccine samples across the study were collected a median of 72 days after the second dose, with a range of 14 to 241. Approximately 2 million PBMC per well were cultured in IMDM with around 5% human AB serum, about 9.4 IU/ml IL-2 and gentamicin, plus 10 ug/ml peptides. In both COVID-19 convalescent patients and infection-naive vaccine recipients, the study compared SARS-CoV-2 spike-specific CD4+ TCR repertoires from before mRNA vaccination with those from after it. A total of roughly 9 COVID-19 convalescent patients and a handful of SARS-CoV-2-naive healthy vaccine recipients were included in the full study. Cultures from other donors in the study were sequenced using the Oncomine TCR Beta short-read assay on an Illumina iSeq 100.

Comments on this clone: Its antigen target is currently unknown. One base away there is no much larger clone; base qualities are not given.

After less than eleven days of culture, CD4+ T cells were isolated with the EasySep CD4+ T cell isolation kit. Each participant received two doses of an mRNA SARS-CoV-2 vaccine, either BNT162b2 or mRNA-1273. None of the healthy vaccine recipients had a prior SARS-CoV-2 infection, which was confirmed by nucleocapsid antibody tests that came back negative both before and after vaccination. On days 3 and 7, half of the culture medium was replaced with fresh IL-2-containing medium. Unless otherwise noted, each peptide stimulation condition was cultured in triplicate wells. PBMC were separated from whole blood using Ficoll-Paque Plus gradient centrifugation and were then either cryopreserved at -140C or used fresh. Genomic DNA was extracted from cultured CD4+ T cells with the QIAamp micro DNA kit. Findings and caveats that apply to the study as a whole: Only a small number of convalescent patients were included, and no early post-infection timepoints were available, which limited the study. In healthy vaccine recipients, vaccine-induced clones were almost all SARS-CoV-2 mono-reactive, with only 1 of 255 cross-reactive with common cold coronaviruses. Clones induced by infection and clones induced by vaccination both contracted markedly at late timepoints after vaccination, which fits with T cell responses waning over time.

Libraries were made using the immunoSEQ multiplex PCR assay. TCR beta CDR3 sequencing was performed on DNA from the cultured, isolated CD4+ T cells. As for how the authors treated the data: Non-productive TCR sequences were removed and reads were trimmed to the CDR3 region, keeping CDR3s of at least 7 amino acids. The MANAFEST web app was used to identify antigen-specific clonotypes by comparing expansion in peptide wells with expansion in reference cultures. To count as positive, a clone had to show expansion at FDR<0.05 compared with the reference and with all other wells, an odds ratio above 5, and a frequency above 0.1% in two replicate wells. A clonotype was defined as cross-reactive if the clonotype was significantly expanded both in SARS-CoV-2 spike wells and in at least one common cold coronavirus spike condition. CDR3 similarity was assessed by Levenshtein distance using the stringdist R package, and unrooted trees were constructed with ape in R 3.6.1. In TCRdb, the immuneACCESS table is reduced to in-frame sequences with V and J assigned. These tables do not hold every clone; where another copy was compared, an unresolved V gene accounts for under half, and the others remain unexplained. The V and J calls and clone size are taken from that table; D and trimming were inferred from the DNA. This sample gives approximately 61,000 clones in total; about four fifths of them show up just once. Jointly, the top ten make up 3.5% to 5.5% of the sample.

Specimen: CD4+ T cells from PBMCs cultured without peptide, collected after COVID-19 vaccination. The receptor comes from a human donor who received a COVID-19 vaccine.

The CDR3 corresponds to CASSVDEWGLHTEAFF. The bases are TGTGCCAGCAGCGTAGATGAGTGGGGACTTCACACTGAAGCTTTCTTT. The sequence is built from TRBV9 and TRBJ1-1, with TRBD1 as a weak D call on 5 bases. Reading the germline V gene gives CDR1 SGDLS and CDR2 YYNGEE. The CDR3 measures 16 amino acids from cysteine to phenylalanine. Just the 48-base CDR3 DNA is kept, in frame starting at base 1. The V and J ends are trimmed by 0 bases and 3 bases, leaving 15 bases between them. Here the CDR3 is joined to the reference TRBV9 and TRBJ1-1 genes, and the full variable domain is: DSGVTQTPKHLITATGQRVTLRCSPRSGDLSVYWYQQSLDQGLQFLIQYYNGEERAKGNILERFSAQQFPDLHSELNLSSLELGDSALYFCASSVDEWGLHTEAFFGQGTRLTVV.